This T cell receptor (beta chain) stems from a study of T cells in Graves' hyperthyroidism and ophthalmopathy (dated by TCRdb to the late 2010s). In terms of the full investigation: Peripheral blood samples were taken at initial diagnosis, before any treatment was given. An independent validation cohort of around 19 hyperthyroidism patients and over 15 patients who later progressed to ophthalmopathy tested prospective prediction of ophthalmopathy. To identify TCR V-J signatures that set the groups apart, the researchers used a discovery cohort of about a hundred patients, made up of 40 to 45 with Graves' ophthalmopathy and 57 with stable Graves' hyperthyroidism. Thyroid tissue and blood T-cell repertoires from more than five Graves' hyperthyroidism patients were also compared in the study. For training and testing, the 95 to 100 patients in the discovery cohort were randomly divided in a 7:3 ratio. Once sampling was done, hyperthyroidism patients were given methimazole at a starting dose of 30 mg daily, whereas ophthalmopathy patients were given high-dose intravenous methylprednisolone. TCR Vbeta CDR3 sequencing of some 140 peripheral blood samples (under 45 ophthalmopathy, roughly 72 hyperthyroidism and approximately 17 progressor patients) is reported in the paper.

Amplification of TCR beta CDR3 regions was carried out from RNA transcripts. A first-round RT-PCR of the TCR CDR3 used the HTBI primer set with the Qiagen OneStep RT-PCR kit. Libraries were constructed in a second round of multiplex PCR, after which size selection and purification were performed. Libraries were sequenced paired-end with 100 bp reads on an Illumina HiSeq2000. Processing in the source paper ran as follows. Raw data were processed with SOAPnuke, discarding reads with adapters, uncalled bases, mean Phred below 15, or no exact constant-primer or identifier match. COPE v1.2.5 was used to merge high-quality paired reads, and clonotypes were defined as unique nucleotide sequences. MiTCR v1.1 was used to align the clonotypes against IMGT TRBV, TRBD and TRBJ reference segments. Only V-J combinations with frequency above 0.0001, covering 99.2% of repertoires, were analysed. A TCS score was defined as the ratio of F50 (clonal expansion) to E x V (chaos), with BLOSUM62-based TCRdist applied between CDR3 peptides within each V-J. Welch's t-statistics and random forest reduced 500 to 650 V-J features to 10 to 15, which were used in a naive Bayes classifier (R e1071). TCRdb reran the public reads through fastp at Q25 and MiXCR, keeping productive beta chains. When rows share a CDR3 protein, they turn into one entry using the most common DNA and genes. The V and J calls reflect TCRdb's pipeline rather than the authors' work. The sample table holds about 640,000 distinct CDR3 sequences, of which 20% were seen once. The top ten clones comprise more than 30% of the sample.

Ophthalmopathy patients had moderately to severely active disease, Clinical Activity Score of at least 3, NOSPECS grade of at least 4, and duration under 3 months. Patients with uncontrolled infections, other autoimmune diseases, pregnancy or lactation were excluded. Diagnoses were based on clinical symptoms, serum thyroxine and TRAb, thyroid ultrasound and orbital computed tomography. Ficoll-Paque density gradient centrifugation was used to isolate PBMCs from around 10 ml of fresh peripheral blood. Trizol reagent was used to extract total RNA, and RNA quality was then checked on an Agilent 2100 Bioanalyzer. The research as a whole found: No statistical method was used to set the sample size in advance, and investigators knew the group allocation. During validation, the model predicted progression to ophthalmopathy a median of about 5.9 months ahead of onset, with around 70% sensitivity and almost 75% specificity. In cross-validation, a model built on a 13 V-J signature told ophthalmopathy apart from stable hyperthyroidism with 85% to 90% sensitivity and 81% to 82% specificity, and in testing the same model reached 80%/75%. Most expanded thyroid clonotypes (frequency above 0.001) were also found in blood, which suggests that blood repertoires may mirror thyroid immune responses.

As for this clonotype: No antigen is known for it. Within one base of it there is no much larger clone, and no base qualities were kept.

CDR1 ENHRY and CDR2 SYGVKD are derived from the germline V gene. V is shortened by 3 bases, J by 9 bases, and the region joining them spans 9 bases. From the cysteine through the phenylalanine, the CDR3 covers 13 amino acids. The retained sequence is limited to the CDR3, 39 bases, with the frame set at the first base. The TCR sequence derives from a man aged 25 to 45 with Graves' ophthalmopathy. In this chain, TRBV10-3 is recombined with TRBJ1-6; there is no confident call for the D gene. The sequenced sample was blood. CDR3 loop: CAISDGEISPLHF. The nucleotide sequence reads TGTGCCATCAGTGACGGGGAGATTTCACCCCTCCACTTT.